The TCR beta chain described here comes from a study of CD8+ T cells in alopecia areata. The overall study: Twice a day, 5 to 10 mg of oral tofacitinib was administered to treated patients. Tofacitinib treatment spanned 6 to 18 months, with 6 months off drug afterward.

Findings and limits, study-wide: Sequencing of scalp samples also includes resident alphabeta T cells from normal skin.

In each case, RNA was isolated and then reverse transcribed into cDNA as the sequencing template. The table came from immunoSEQ multiplex PCR; TCRdb's copy has only in-frame clones and leaves some out. This sample has around 270,000 clones, with over 45% found just once. There are 13 residues in the CDR3. V was pared by 1 base and J by 6 bases, with 5 bases of the junction left unmatched. Germline lookup yields CDR1 SQVTM and CDR2 ANQGSEA. Treatment reported: oral pan-JAK inhibitor, 5-10 mg twice daily. The investigators collected lesional scalp punch biopsies and peripheral blood from alopecia areata patients. Regarding this clone: Its antigen remains unidentified.

This clonotype was obtained from a human donor with alopecia areata. The genes are TRBV29-1 and TRBJ1-2, with TRBD1 matching 7 bases. The specimen comprised CD4+ T cells sorted from blood, sampled at week 24, from a patient treated with tofacitinib. The chain's CDR3 is CSVEAVDRDGYTF. DNA for the CDR3: TGCAGCGTTGAAGCGGTAGACAGGGATGGCTACACCTTC.